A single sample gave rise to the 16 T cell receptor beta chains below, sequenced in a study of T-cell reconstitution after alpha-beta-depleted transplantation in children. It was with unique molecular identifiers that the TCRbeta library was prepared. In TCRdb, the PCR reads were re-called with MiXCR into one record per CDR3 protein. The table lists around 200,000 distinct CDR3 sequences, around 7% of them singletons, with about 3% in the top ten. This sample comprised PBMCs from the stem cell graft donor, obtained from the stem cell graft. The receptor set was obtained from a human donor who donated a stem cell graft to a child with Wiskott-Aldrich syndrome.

The CDR3 DNA follows: TGTGCCAGCAGCCAAGGTAGGGGGCTCTTCGACGAGCAGTACTTC. Its protein product is CASSQGRGLFDEQYF. The chain carries TRBV13 and TRBJ2-7, with 7 bases fitting TRBD1. V trimming: 5 bases; J trimming: 5 bases; junction bases outside the gene matches: 12. Germline lookup yields CDR1 PRHDT and CDR2 FYEKMQ (reference sequence). The CDR3 has 15 residues.

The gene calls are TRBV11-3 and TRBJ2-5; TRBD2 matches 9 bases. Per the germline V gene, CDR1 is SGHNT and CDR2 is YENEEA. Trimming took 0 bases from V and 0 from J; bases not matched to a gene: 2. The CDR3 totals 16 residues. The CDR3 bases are TGTGCCAGCAGCTTAGAGCTAGCGGGGTACCAAGAGACCCAGTACTTC. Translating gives CASSLELAGYQETQYF. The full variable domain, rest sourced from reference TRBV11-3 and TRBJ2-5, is EAGVVQSPRYKIIEKKQPVAFWCNPISGHNTLYWYLQNLGQGPELLIRYENEEAVDDSQLPKDRFSAERLKGVDSTLKIQPAELGDSAVYLCASSLELAGYQETQYFGPGTRLLVL.

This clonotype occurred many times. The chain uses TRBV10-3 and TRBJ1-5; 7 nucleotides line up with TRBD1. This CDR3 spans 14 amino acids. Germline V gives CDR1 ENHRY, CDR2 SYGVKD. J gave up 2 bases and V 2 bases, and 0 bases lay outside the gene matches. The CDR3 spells CAISEGQGNQPQHF. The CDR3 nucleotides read TGTGCCATCAGTGAGGGACAGGGCAATCAGCCCCAGCATTTT.

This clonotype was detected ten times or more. CDR3 coding DNA: TGCAGCGCGCAGAGGACCACAGATACGCAGTATTTT. Encoded protein: CSAQRTTDTQYF. This chain uses TRBV29-1 with TRBJ2-3; D is undetermined. This CDR3 spans 12 amino acids. V lost 7 bases and J lost 2, with 10 bases in between. The germline V gene encodes CDR1 SQVTM and CDR2 ANQGSEA.

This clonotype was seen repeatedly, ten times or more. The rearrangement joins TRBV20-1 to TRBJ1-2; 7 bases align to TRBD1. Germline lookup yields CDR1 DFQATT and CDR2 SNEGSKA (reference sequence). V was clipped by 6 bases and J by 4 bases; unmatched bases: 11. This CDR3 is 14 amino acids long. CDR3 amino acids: CSARDSQTPYGYTF. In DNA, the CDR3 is TGCAGTGCCAGGGACAGTCAAACCCCCTATGGCTACACCTTC.

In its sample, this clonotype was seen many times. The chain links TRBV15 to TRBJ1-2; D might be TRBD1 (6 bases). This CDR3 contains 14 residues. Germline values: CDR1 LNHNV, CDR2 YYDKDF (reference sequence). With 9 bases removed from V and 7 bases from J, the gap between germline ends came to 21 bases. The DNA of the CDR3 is TGTGCCACGTCGGGACAACAGGGTGTAGGTGGCTACACCTTC. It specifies CATSGQQGVGGYTF.

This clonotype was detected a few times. The CDR3 protein is CASSYAGFYNEQFF. The CDR3 DNA is TGTGCCAGCAGTTACGCGGGATTCTACAATGAGCAGTTCTTC. The chain combines TRBV6-2 or TRBV6-3 with TRBJ2-1; weak D call: TRBD2 (6 bases). CDR3 length equals 14 residues. The V gene's germline CDR1 is MNHEY and CDR2 SVGEGT. The V end lost 2 bases, the J end lost 3 bases, and 8 bases lay between the germline ends.

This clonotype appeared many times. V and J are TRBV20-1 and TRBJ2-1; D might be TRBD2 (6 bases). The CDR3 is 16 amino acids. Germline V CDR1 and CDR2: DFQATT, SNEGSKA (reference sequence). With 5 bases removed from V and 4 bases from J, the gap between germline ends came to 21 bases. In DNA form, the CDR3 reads TGCAGTGCTGAATATCGGGGGATCTTCGGATACAATGAGCAGTTCTTC. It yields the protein CSAEYRGIFGYNEQFF.

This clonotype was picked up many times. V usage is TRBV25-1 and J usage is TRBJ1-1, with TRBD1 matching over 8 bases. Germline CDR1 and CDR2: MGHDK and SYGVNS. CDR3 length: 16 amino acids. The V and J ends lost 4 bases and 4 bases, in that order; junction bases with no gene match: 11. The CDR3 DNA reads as TGTGCCAGCAGTGCGCAGGGGGCCCGCGGGGCCACTGAAGCTTTCTTT. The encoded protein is CASSAQGARGATEAFF. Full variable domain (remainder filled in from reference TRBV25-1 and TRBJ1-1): EADIYQTPRYLVIGTGKKITLECSQTMGHDKMYWYQQDPGMELHLIHYSYGVNSTEKGDLSSESTVSRIRTEHFPLTLESARPSHTSQYLCASSAQGARGATEAFFGQGTRLTVV.

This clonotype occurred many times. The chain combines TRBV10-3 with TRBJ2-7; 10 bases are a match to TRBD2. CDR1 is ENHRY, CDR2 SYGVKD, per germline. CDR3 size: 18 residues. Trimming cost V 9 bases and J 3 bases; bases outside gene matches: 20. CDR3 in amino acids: CAIGGRYSSGGLVYEQYF. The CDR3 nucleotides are TGTGCCATTGGTGGGCGGTATTCTAGCGGGGGATTAGTCTACGAGCAGTACTTC.

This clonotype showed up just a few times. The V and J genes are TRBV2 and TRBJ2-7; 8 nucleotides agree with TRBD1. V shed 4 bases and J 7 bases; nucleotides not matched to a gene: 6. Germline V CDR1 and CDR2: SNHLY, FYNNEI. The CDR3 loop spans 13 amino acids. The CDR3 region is CASSASQGVEQYF. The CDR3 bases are TGTGCCAGCAGTGCATCACAGGGGGTTGAGCAGTACTTC.

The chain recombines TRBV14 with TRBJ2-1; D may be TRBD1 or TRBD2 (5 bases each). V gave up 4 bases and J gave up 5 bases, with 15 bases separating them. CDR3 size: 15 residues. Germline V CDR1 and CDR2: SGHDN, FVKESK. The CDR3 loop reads CASSPDAEGHNEQFF. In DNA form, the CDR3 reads TGTGCCAGCAGCCCGGACGCCGAGGGGCACAATGAGCAGTTCTTC.

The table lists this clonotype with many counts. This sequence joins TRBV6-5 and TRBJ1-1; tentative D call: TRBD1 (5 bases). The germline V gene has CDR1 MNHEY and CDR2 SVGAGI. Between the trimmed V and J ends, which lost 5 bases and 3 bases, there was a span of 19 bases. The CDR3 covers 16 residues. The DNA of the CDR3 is TGTGCCAGCAGTAGCATATCCAGGGTAGGGGACACTGAAGCTTTCTTT. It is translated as CASSSISRVGDTEAFF.

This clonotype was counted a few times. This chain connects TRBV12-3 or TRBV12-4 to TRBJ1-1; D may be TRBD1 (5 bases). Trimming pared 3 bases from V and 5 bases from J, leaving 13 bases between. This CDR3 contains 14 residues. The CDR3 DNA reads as TGTGCCAGCAGTTTGCAGGGAGAGGGTACTGAAGCTTTCTTT. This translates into CASSLQGEGTEAFF.

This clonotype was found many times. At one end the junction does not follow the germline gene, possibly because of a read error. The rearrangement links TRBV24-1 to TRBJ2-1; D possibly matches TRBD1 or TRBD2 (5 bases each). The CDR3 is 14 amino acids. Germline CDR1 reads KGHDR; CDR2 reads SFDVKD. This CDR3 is CATSALGAYNEQFF. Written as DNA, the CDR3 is TGTGCCACCAGTGCTTTGGGGGCCTACAATGAGCAGTTCTTC.

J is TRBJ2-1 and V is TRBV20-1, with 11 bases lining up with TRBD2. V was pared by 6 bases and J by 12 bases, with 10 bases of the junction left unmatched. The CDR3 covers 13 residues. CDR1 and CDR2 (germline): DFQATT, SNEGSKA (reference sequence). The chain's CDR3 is CSASPLAGGAQFF. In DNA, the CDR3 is TGCAGTGCCTCGCCTCTAGCGGGGGGCGCGCAGTTCTTC.